These 2 T cell receptor beta chains share one sample of origin, sequenced in a study of blood T cell repertoires in COVID-19. Generated by immunoSEQ multiplex PCR, the TCRdb table keeps only in-frame clones and is missing some. Here the sample spans about 190,000 clones, approximately 80% being singletons. Sequences were obtained from PBMCs or T cells enriched from blood (not recorded which). The receptor set was obtained from a woman aged 60-75 years with acute COVID-19.

In this sample, this clone turned up a few times. The chain joins TRBV4-2 to TRBJ1-1; D gene unclear. The CDR3 extends over 13 amino acids. V gave up 0 bases and J gave up 3 bases, with 5 bases separating them. CDR1 and CDR2 (germline): LGHNA, YNFKEQ. DNA for the CDR3: TGTGCCAGCAGCCAAGACGGAGACACTGAAGCTTTCTTT. Translating it yields CASSQDGDTEAFF.

The chain couples TRBV28 to TRBJ1-1; D call uncertain. The CDR3 runs 13 residues. Germline assignment: CDR1 MDHEN and CDR2 SYDVKM. V was trimmed by 3 bases and J by 6 bases, leaving 11 bases between them. The CDR3: CASSFLEAAEAFF. CDR3 nucleotides: TGTGCCAGCAGTTTCCTAGAGGCTGCTGAAGCTTTCTTT. The full variable domain, its missing parts supplied by reference TRBV28 and TRBJ1-1, is DVKVTQSSRYLVKRTGEKVFLECVQDMDHENMFWYRQDPGLGLRLIYFSYDVKMKEKGDIPEGYSVSREKKERFSLILESASTNQTSMYLCASSFLEAAEAFFGQGTRLTVV.